This passage covers 3 T cell receptor beta chains from one sample sequenced in a study of T cell repertoires in cytomegalovirus infection (dated by TCRdb to the late 2010s). Sequencing took place on an Illumina HiSeq 1500. TCRdb reworked the public reads: Q25 trimming with fastp, MiXCR clone assembly, productive beta chains retained. Each record represents a unique CDR3 protein, reported with the most common genes and DNA among its rows. This sample has roughly 920,000 distinct CDR3 sequences in its table, and roughly 31% of those were observed once. Roughly 12% of the sample is in the top ten clones. These receptors lack a known antigen. Read against the paper, the sample's treatment or condition label means: in vitro stimulation with specific CMV peptide epitopes to enrich CMV-specific T cells. The starting material was cultured CD8+ T cells from PBMCs, obtained from culture after CMV antigen stimulation. The receptors were sampled from a human donor in good health (CMV status not recorded). Some clones in this sample may be carry-over from other donors' samples.

This clonotype was seen ten or more times. The chain is built from TRBV27 and TRBJ1-1, with unresolved D. Germline values: CDR1 MNHEY, CDR2 SMNVEV (reference sequence). The V end was cut by 7 bases, the J end by 1 base, with 13 bases between. The CDR3 has 14 amino acids. The CDR3 reads CASTYAGSNTEAFF. CDR3 nucleotide sequence: TGTGCCAGCACCTACGCAGGTTCGAACACTGAAGCTTTCTTT.

This clonotype has more than one count but fewer than ten. The J gene is TRBJ1-5, the V gene TRBV7-9, with D hard to call. Germline V gene data show CDR1 as SEHNR and CDR2 as FQNEAQ (reference sequence). With 3 bases removed from V and 2 bases from J, the gap between germline ends came to 11 bases. There are 15 residues in the CDR3. In DNA, the CDR3 is TGTGCCAGCAGCTTCGGGGTAGAAGGCAATCAGCCCCAGCATTTT. Amino acids: CASSFGVEGNQPQHF. Full variable domain (rest looked up from reference TRBV7-9 and TRBJ1-5): DTGVSQNPRHKITKRGQNVTFRCDPISEHNRLYWYRQTLGQGPEFLTYFQNEAQLEKSRLLSDRFSAERPKGSFSTLEIQRTEQGDSAMYLCASSFGVEGNQPQHFGDGTRLSIL.

At least ten counts were recorded for this clonotype. V is TRBV7-2 and J is TRBJ1-2, with 12 bases aligning to TRBD1. The CDR3 loop spans 16 amino acids. V trimming: 0 bases; J trimming: 8 bases; junction bases outside the gene matches: 7. Germline CDR1 is SGHTA and CDR2 is FQGNSA. CDR3 sequence: CASSLAAGQGAGGYTF. Written as DNA, the CDR3 is TGTGCCAGCAGCTTAGCAGCGGGACAGGGGGCGGGGGGCTACACCTTC.